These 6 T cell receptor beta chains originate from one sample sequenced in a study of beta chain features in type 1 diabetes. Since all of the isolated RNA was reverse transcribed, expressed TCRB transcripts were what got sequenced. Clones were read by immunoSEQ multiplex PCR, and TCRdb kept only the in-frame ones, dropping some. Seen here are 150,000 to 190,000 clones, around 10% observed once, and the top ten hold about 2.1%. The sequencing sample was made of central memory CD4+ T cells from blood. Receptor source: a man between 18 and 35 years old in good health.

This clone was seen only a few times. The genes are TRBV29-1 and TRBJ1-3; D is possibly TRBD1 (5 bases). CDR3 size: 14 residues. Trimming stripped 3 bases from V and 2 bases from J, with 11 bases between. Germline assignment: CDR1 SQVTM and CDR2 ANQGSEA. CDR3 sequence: CSVDLATAGNTIYF. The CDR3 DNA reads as TGCAGCGTTGATTTGGCGACAGCTGGAAACACCATATATTTT.

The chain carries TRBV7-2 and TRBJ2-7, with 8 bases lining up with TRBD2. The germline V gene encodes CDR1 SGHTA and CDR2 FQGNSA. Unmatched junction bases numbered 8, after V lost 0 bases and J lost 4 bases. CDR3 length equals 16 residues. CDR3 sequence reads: CASSLATSSGSYEQYF. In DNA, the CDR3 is TGTGCCAGCAGCTTAGCGACATCAAGCGGGAGTTACGAGCAGTACTTC.

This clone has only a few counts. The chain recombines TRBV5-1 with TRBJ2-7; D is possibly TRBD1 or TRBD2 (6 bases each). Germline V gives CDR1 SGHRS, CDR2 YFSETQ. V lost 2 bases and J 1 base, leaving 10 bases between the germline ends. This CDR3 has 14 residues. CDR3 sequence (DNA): TGCGCCAGCAGCTTCGTAGGGGGGTCCTACGAGCAGTACTTC. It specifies CASSFVGGSYEQYF.

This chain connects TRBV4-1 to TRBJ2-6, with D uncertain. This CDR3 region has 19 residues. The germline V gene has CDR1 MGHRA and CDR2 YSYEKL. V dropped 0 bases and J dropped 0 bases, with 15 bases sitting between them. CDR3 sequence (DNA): TGCGCCAGCAGCCAAGATCGGGCCAGATCTCCCTCTGGGGCCAACGTCCTGACTTTC. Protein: CASSQDRARSPSGANVLTF.

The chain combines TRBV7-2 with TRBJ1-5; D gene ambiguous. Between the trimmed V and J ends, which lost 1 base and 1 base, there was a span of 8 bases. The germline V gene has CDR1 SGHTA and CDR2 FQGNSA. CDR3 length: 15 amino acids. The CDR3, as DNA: TGTGCCAGCAGCTTAGTTCCCGACAGCAATCAGCCCCAGCATTTT. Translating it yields CASSLVPDSNQPQHF.

The CDR3 region is CASSSRSHRGGGLTDTQYF. CDR3 DNA sequence: TGTGCCAGCAGCTCTAGATCCCACAGGGGAGGGGGTCTCACAGATACGCAGTATTTT. This rearrangement joins TRBV9 to TRBJ2-3, with D perhaps TRBD1 or TRBD2 (7 bases each). V lost 4 bases and J 2 bases, leaving 26 bases between the germline ends. Germline-derived CDR1 and CDR2 are SGDLS and YYNGEE. CDR3 length: 19 residues.